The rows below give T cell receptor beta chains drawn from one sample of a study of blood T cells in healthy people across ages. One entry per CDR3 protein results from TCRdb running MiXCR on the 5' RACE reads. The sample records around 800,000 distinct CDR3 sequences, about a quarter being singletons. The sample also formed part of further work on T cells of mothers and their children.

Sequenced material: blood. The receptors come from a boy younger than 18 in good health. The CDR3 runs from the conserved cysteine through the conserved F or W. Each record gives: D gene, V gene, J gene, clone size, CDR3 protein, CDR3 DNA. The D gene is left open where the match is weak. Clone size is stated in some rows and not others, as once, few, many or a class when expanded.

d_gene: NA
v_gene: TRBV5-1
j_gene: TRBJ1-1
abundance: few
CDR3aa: CASSLERERAFF
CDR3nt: TGCGCCAGCAGCTTGGAGAGGGAACGAGCTTTCTTT

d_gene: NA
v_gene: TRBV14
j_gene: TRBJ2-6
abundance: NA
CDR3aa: CASSHLASGANVLTF
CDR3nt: TGTGCCAGCAGCCATCTTGCCTCTGGGGCCAACGTCCTGACTTTC

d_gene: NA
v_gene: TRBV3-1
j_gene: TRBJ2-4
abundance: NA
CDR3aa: CASSPQIGRGNIQYF
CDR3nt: TGTGCCAGCAGCCCCCAGATAGGAAGGGGAAACATTCAGTACTTC

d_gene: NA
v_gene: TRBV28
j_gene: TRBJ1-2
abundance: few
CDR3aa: CASSPQTGRVYGYTF
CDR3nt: TGTGCCAGCAGTCCTCAGACGGGACGGGTCTATGGCTACACCTTC

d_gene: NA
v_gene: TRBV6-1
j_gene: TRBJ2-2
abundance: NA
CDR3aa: CASSVIPTDQYTGELFF
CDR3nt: TGTGCCAGCAGCGTTATTCCGACAGACCAGTACACCGGGGAGCTGTTTTTT

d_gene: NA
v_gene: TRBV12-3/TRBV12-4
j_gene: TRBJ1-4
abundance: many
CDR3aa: CASSSDGTNEKLFF
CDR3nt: TGTGCCAGCAGCTCGGATGGAACTAATGAAAAACTGTTTTTT

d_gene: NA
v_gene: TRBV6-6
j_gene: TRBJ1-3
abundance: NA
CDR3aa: CASRPRRTLSGNTIYF
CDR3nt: TGTGCCAGCAGACCTCGTAGGACCCTCTCTGGAAACACCATATATTTT

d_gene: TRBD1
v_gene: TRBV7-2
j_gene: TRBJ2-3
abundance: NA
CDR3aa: CASSYSWDRLADTQYF
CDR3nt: TGTGCCAGCAGCTATTCTTGGGACAGGCTCGCAGATACGCAGTATTTT

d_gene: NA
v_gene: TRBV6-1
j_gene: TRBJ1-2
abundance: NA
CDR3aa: CASSEALGDASGYTF
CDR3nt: TGTGCCAGCAGTGAAGCGCTGGGCGACGCGAGTGGCTACACCTTC

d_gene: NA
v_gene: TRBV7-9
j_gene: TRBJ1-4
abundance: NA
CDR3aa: CAYGGGLATNEKLFF
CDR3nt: TGTGCCTACGGGGGGGGACTTGCAACTAATGAAAAACTGTTTTTT

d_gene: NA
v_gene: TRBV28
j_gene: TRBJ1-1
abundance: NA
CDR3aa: CASSSGRLNTEAFF
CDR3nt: TGTGCCAGCAGTTCAGGACGGTTGAACACTGAAGCTTTCTTT

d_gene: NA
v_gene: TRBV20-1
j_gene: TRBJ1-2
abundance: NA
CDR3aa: CSAESREYYGYTF
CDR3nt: TGCAGTGCGGAGTCCAGGGAGTACTATGGCTACACCTTC

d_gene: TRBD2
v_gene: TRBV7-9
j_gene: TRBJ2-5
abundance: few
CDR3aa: CASSQPSSGKETQYF
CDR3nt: TGTGCCAGCAGCCAGCCCTCTAGCGGGAAAGAGACCCAGTACTTC

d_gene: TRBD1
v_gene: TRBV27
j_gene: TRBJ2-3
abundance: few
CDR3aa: CASSFPRAVGTGLTDTQYF
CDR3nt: TGTGCCAGCAGTTTCCCCCGGGCCGTCGGGACAGGGCTCACAGATACGCAGTATTTT

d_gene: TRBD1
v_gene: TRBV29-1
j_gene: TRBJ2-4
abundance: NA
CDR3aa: CSVHSPGQGLGNIQYF
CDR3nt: TGCAGCGTCCACTCCCCGGGACAGGGGCTCGGAAACATTCAGTACTTC

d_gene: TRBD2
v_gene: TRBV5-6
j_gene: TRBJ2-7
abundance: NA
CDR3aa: CASSSLAGASYGQYF
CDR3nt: TGTGCCAGCAGCTCCCTAGCGGGGGCTTCCTACGGGCAGTACTTC

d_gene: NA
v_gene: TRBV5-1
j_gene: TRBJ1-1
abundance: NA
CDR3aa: CASSDNTGFTEAFF
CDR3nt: TGCGCCAGCAGCGATAACACAGGGTTCACTGAAGCTTTCTTT

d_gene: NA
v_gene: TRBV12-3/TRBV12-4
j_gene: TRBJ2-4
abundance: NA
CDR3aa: CASNRGENIQYF
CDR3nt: TGTGCCAGCAACCGAGGGGAAAACATTCAGTACTTC

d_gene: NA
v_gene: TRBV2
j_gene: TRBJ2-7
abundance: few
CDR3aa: CASRWTASRSYEQYF
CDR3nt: TGTGCCAGCAGGTGGACAGCATCCCGGTCCTACGAGCAGTACTTC

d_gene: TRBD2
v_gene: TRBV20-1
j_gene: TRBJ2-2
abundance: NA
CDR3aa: CSARKSGGHTGELFF
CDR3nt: TGCAGTGCTAGGAAGAGCGGGGGGCACACCGGGGAGCTGTTTTTT

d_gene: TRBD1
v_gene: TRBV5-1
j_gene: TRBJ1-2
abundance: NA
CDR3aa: CASSRAGTGTHYGYTF
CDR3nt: TGCGCCAGCAGCCGTGCCGGGACAGGGACCCATTATGGCTACACCTTC

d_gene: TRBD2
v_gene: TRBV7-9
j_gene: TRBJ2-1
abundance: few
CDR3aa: CASSERPAGGLYNEQFF
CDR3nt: TGTGCCAGCAGCGAGCGCCCAGCGGGGGGCTTATACAATGAGCAGTTCTTC

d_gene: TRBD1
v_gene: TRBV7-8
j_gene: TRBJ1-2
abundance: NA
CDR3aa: CASSLRLGQGFIMDGYTF
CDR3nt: TGTGCCAGCAGCTTACGTCTAGGACAGGGTTTTATAATGGATGGCTACACCTTC

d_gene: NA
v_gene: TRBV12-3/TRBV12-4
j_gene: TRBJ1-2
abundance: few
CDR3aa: CASSIQGGYGYTF
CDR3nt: TGTGCCAGCAGTATCCAGGGAGGCTATGGCTACACCTTC

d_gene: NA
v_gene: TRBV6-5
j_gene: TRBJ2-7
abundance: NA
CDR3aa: CASSPSSVSAYEQYF
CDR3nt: TGTGCCAGCAGTCCCTCCTCGGTATCCGCCTACGAGCAGTACTTC

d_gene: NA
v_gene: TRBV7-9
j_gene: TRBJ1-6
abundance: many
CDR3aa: CASSLRNSPLHF
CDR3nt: TGTGCCAGCAGCTTACGGAATTCACCCCTCCACTTT

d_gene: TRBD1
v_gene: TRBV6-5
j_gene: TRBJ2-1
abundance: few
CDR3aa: CASWTGVNEQFF
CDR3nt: TGTGCCAGTTGGACAGGGGTGAATGAGCAGTTCTTC

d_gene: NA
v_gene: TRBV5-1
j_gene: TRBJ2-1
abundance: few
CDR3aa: CASSLDKNNEQFF
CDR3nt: TGCGCCAGCAGCTTGGACAAGAACAATGAGCAGTTCTTC

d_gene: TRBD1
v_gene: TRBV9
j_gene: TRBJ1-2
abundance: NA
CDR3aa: CASSARQGGYTF
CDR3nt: TGTGCCAGCAGCGCCCGACAGGGTGGCTACACCTTC

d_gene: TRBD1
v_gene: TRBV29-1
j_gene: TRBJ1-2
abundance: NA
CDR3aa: CSTNRDRDAYGYTF
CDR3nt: TGCAGCACAAACCGGGACAGGGACGCTTATGGCTACACCTTC

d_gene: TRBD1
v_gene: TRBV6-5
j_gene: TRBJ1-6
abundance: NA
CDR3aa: CASSRNRGNSPLHF
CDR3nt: TGTGCCAGCAGTCGTAACAGGGGAAATTCACCCCTCCACTTT

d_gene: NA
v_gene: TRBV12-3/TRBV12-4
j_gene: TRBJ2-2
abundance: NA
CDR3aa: CASIGREKKTGELFF
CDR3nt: TGTGCCAGCATCGGAAGGGAGAAGAAAACCGGGGAGCTGTTTTTT

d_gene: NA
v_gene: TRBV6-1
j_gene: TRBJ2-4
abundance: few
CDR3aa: CASSQTFWGFQYF
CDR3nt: TGTGCCAGCAGTCAGACTTTTTGGGGATTTCAGTACTTC

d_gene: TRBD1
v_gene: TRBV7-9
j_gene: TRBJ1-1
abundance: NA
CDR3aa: CAVTGTGALNTEAFF
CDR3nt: TGTGCCGTTACCGGGACAGGTGCGTTGAACACTGAAGCTTTCTTT

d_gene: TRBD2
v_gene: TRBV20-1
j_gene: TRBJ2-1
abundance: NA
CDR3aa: CSAHRGLAGDEQFF
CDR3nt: TGCAGTGCTCACAGGGGACTAGCGGGGGATGAGCAGTTCTTC

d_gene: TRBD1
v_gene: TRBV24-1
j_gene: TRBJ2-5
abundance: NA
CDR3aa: CATSDSTGTETQYF
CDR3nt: TGTGCCACCAGTGATTCGACAGGGACGGAGACCCAGTACTTC

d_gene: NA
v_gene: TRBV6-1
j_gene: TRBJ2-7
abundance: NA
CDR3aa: CASSENNTPGEQYF
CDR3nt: TGTGCCAGCAGTGAAAACAACACCCCCGGCGAGCAGTACTTC